A single sample gave rise to the 29 T cell receptor beta chains below, sequenced in a study of blood T cell repertoires in COVID-19. Here immunoSEQ multiplex PCR was the method, and the copy in TCRdb shows in-frame clones only, minus some. The sample holds some 270,000 clones, just under 90% seen once. The sequenced sample was PBMCs or T cells enriched from blood (not recorded which). These receptor sequences come from a woman between 55 and 75 years old who had recovered from COVID-19.

V is TRBV5-1 and J is TRBJ2-3; 12 nucleotides agree with TRBD2. This CDR3 contains 16 residues. Per the germline V gene, CDR1 is SGHRS and CDR2 is YFSETQ. The ends lost 1 base at V and 5 bases at J; junction bases unmatched: 5. The CDR3 sequence: CASSLSLAGGEDTQYF. The CDR3 coding sequence is TGCGCCAGCAGCTTGTCTCTAGCGGGAGGGGAAGATACGCAGTATTTT. The full variable domain, in which reference TRBV5-1 and TRBJ2-3 provide the parts outside the CDR3, is KAGVTQTPRYLIKTRGQQVTLSCSPISGHRSVSWYQQTPGQGLQFLFEYFSETQRNKGNFPGRFSGRQFSNSRSEMNVSTLELGDSALYLCASSLSLAGGEDTQYFGPGTRLTVL.

Comments on this clone: The identical CDR3 is also encoded by other nucleotide sequences in the sample. The chain has TRBV5-4 and TRBJ2-7; D not resolved. This CDR3 is built from 13 residues. V was trimmed by 4 bases and J by 0 bases, leaving 8 bases between them. CDR1 SGHNT and CDR2 YYREEE come from the germline V gene (reference sequence). CDR3 amino acids: CASSPGSSYEQYF. The CDR3 nucleotides are TGTGCCAGCAGCCCAGGCAGCTCCTACGAGCAGTACTTC. Variable domain in full (rest from reference TRBV5-4 and TRBJ2-7): ETGVTQSPTHLIKTRGQQVTLRCSSQSGHNTVSWYQQALGQGPQFIFQYYREEENGRGNFPPRFSGLQFPNYSSELNVNALELDDSALYLCASSPGSSYEQYFGPGTRLTVT.

The chain is built from TRBV10-2 and TRBJ1-1; D is unresolved. The CDR3 runs 13 residues. Trimming shortened V by 4 bases and J by 4 bases, and 10 bases separated the two germline ends. The germline V gene encodes CDR1 WSHSY and CDR2 SAAADI. The CDR3 sequence is CASSVQAGTEAFF. As DNA, the CDR3 is TGCGCCAGCAGTGTGCAGGCGGGCACTGAAGCTTTCTTT.

The CDR3 sequence is CAWRRGSDTQYF. CDR3 nucleotide sequence: TGTGCCTGGAGGCGAGGCTCCGATACGCAGTATTTT. V is TRBV30 and J is TRBJ2-3, with D uncertain. In germline, CDR1 is GTSNPN, CDR2 SVGIG (reference sequence). V was pared by 3 bases and J by 6 bases, with 10 bases between. The CDR3 contains 12 residues.

The rearrangement joins TRBV27 to TRBJ2-5; D perhaps matches TRBD1 (5 bases). Germline CDR1 MNHEY, CDR2 SMNVEV (reference sequence). The ends were cut back, 7 bases at V and 0 bases at J, with 15 bases in the middle. This CDR3 has 15 amino acids. The CDR3 loop is CASTPFGADQETQYF. CDR3 in DNA: TGTGCCAGCACCCCTTTTGGGGCCGACCAAGAGACCCAGTACTTC.

The gene calls are TRBV19 and TRBJ1-5; TRBD1 matches 10 bases. V gave up 10 bases and J gave up 7 bases; unmatched junction bases: 4. From germline, CDR1 is LNHDA and CDR2 SQIVND (reference sequence). This CDR3 contains 12 residues. The CDR3 is CATGTGDQPQHF. CDR3 sequence (DNA): TGTGCCACCGGGACAGGGGACCAGCCCCAGCATTTT.

This clone came up once. The chain couples TRBV30 to TRBJ1-5, with 7 bases lining up with TRBD1. V lost 3 bases, J lost 0 bases, and 2 bases stayed unmatched. This CDR3 contains 14 residues. The germline CDR1 and CDR2 sequences are GTSNPN and SVGIG (reference sequence). CDR3 DNA sequence: TGTGCCTGGAGACAGGGGCATAGCAATCAGCCCCAGCATTTT. Translating it yields CAWRQGHSNQPQHF.

The V call is TRBV7-3, the J call TRBJ1-1, with D maybe TRBD1 (6 bases). V shed 4 bases and J shed 4 bases, with 16 bases lying between them. The CDR3 extends over 15 amino acids. Germline CDR1 reads SGHTA; CDR2 reads FQGTGA. CDR3 nucleotide sequence: TGTGCCAGCAGCTCCCAGCCACAGGGAGTCACTGAAGCTTTCTTT. Its protein is CASSSQPQGVTEAFF.

V gene TRBV9 combines with J gene TRBJ2-2; the D is unclear. Germline V lookup: CDR1 SGDLS, CDR2 YYNGEE. Trimming cost V 3 bases and J 1 base, with 10 bases left between them. CDR3 length equals 15 residues. CDR3 residues: CASSAGPGNTGELFF. CDR3 DNA sequence: TGTGCCAGCAGCGCTGGGCCCGGGAACACCGGGGAGCTGTTTTTT.

The chain links TRBV5-1 to TRBJ1-1, with D maybe TRBD1 (6 bases). This CDR3 region has 12 residues. CDR1 and CDR2 (germline): SGHRS, YFSETQ. Trimming cost V 4 bases and J 11 bases, with 15 bases left between them. In nucleotides, the CDR3 is TGCGCCAGCAGCCAGGTCCAGGGGACGGCTTTCTTT. Translated, it gives CASSQVQGTAFF. Full variable domain (rest looked up from reference TRBV5-1 and TRBJ1-1): KAGVTQTPRYLIKTRGQQVTLSCSPISGHRSVSWYQQTPGQGLQFLFEYFSETQRNKGNFPGRFSGRQFSNSRSEMNVSTLELGDSALYLCASSQVQGTAFFGQGTRLTVV.

The J gene is TRBJ2-1, the V gene TRBV9; the D gene is possibly TRBD1 (5 bases). The CDR3 is 15 residues long. Germline CDR1 SGDLS, CDR2 YYNGEE. Trimming stripped 2 bases from V and 2 bases from J, with 11 bases between. DNA of the CDR3: TGTGCCAGCAGCGTTTCCAGGGCCGCCTACAATGAGCAGTTCTTC. The encoded protein is CASSVSRAAYNEQFF.

The rearrangement joins TRBV11-1 to TRBJ1-2; the D gene is possibly TRBD1 (5 bases). Germline V gives CDR1 SGHAT, CDR2 FQDESV (reference sequence). CDR3 length: 13 residues. Trimming shortened V by 4 bases and J by 5 bases, and 11 bases separated the two germline ends. CDR3 region: CASSSRRGYGYTF. CDR3 bases: TGTGCCAGCAGCTCCCGACGGGGGTATGGCTACACCTTC. Full variable domain (remainder filled in from reference TRBV11-1 and TRBJ1-2): EAEVAQSPRYKITEKSQAVAFWCDPISGHATLYWYRQILGQGPELLVQFQDESVVDDSQLPKDRFSAERLKGVDSTLKIQPAELGDSAMYLCASSSRRGYGYTFGSGTRLTVV.

The rearrangement joins TRBV11-3 to TRBJ2-1, with D possibly TRBD2 on 6 matching bases. This CDR3 is 14 amino acids long. Trimming removed 5 bases at V and 6 bases at J, with 14 bases between. Germline-derived CDR1 and CDR2 are SGHNT and YENEEA. The CDR3 DNA is TGTGCCAGCAGCCTAGCACGGGGGTTCAATGAGCAGTTCTTC. Translating gives CASSLARGFNEQFF.

The chain employs TRBV27 and TRBJ1-1; 12 nucleotides line up with TRBD1. V gave up 0 bases and J gave up 5 bases; unmatched junction bases: 7. Germline lookup yields CDR1 MNHEY and CDR2 SMNVEV (reference sequence). This CDR3 is 17 amino acids long. The CDR3 loop reads CASSLSPPGQGATEAFF. CDR3 nucleotides: TGTGCCAGCAGTTTATCCCCACCGGGACAGGGGGCGACTGAAGCTTTCTTT.

The chain couples TRBV5-1 to TRBJ2-3; 7 bases line up with TRBD2. V shed 3 bases and J 5 bases; nucleotides not matched to a gene: 9. Germline CDR1 is SGHRS and CDR2 is YFSETQ. The CDR3 has 15 amino acids. Here the CDR3 DNA reads TGCGCCAGCAGCTCCATTAGCGCGGGAGTAGATACGCAGTATTTT. Amino acid sequence: CASSSISAGVDTQYF.

V is TRBV19 and J is TRBJ1-5, with 12 bases lining up with TRBD1. The CDR3 has 15 residues. Germline trimming cut 5 bases from V and 9 bases from J; bases unmatched to any gene: 8. Germline V lookup: CDR1 LNHDA, CDR2 SQIVND (reference sequence). DNA of the CDR3: TGTGCCAGTAGTTCCCCTGGGACAGGGGGCCGGCCCCAGCATTTT. Translating gives CASSSPGTGGRPQHF.

This clone showed up just once. The chain couples TRBV30 to TRBJ1-3; 7 nucleotides agree with TRBD1. The CDR3 consists of 15 residues. CDR1 is GTSNPN, CDR2 SVGIG, per germline (reference sequence). V was clipped by 0 bases and J by 1 base; unmatched bases: 3. Here the CDR3 reads CAWSVQGTSGNTIYF. As DNA, the CDR3 is TGTGCCTGGAGTGTACAGGGGACTTCTGGAAACACCATATATTTT.

The chain employs TRBV19 and TRBJ1-4, with a weak D call TRBD1 (6 bases). The V end was cut by 7 bases, the J end by 6 bases, with 18 bases between. This CDR3 spans 15 amino acids. Germline V lookup: CDR1 LNHDA, CDR2 SQIVND (reference sequence). DNA for the CDR3: TGTGCCAGTACCGCTAGGGGGAGACGCGATGAAAAACTGTTTTTT. Amino acids: CASTARGRRDEKLFF.

The chain carries TRBV6-5 and TRBJ2-5, with TRBD2 identical over 8 bases. Trimming took 10 bases from V and 7 from J; bases not matched to a gene: 14. The CDR3 loop spans 14 amino acids. Germline assignment: CDR1 MNHEY and CDR2 SVGAGI. The CDR3: CATRLYGGAGTQYF. Here the CDR3 DNA reads TGTGCCACCCGCCTTTACGGGGGGGCCGGGACCCAGTACTTC.

V is TRBV28 and J is TRBJ1-6, with TRBD1 identical over 7 bases. The CDR3 spans 15 residues. Germline trimming cut 7 bases from V and 8 bases from J; bases unmatched to any gene: 11. In germline, CDR1 is MDHEN, CDR2 SYDVKM. The DNA of the CDR3 is TGTGCCAGCACCTGGGTGGGGGACAGATATTCACCCCTCCACTTT. The encoded protein is CASTWVGDRYSPLHF. Full variable domain (outside the CDR3, taken from reference TRBV28 and TRBJ1-6): DVKVTQSSRYLVKRTGEKVFLECVQDMDHENMFWYRQDPGLGLRLIYFSYDVKMKEKGDIPEGYSVSREKKERFSLILESASTNQTSMYLCASTWVGDRYSPLHFGNGTRLTVT.

The chain recombines TRBV11-2 with TRBJ2-7, with TRBD2 as a possible D gene (7 bases). This CDR3 comprises 15 residues. Per the germline V gene, CDR1 is SGHAT and CDR2 is FQNNGV. The V and J ends lost 7 bases and 6 bases respectively, with 22 bases between them. The CDR3 DNA sequence: TGTGCCAGCATACCTGGGGGGGCGAGGTTATCCGAGCAGTACTTC. This gives the protein CASIPGGARLSEQYF.

The chain couples TRBV4-1 to TRBJ2-5; D is perhaps TRBD1 (6 bases). This CDR3 region has 15 residues. Germline loops: CDR1 MGHRA, CDR2 YSYEKL. V shed 4 bases and J shed 5 bases, with 17 bases lying between them. The DNA of the CDR3 is TGCGCCAGCAGCCTTAACATCAGGGGAGTGGAGACCCAGTACTTC. It yields the protein CASSLNIRGVETQYF.

The V gene is TRBV6-5, the J gene TRBJ2-2; weak D call: TRBD2 (5 bases). The CDR3 is 16 residues long. Germline V gives CDR1 MNHEY, CDR2 SVGAGI. The V and J ends lost 2 bases and 7 bases respectively, with 17 bases between them. The CDR3 DNA is TGTGCCAGCAGTTACGGCGGGCTCGGGTCCTTCGGGGAGCTGTTTTTT. It codes for CASSYGGLGSFGELFF.

The chain couples TRBV4-1 to TRBJ2-1; TRBD1 matches 9 bases. This CDR3 has 19 amino acids. Germline CDR1 MGHRA, CDR2 YSYEKL. The V and J ends lost 5 bases and 4 bases, in that order; junction bases with no gene match: 18. CDR3 protein: CASSSWARRVGQGYNEQFF. CDR3 DNA: TGCGCCAGCAGCTCCTGGGCCCGCCGGGTGGGACAGGGTTACAATGAGCAGTTCTTC.

The genes are TRBV7-9 and TRBJ2-2, with 7 bases fitting TRBD2. The V gene end was trimmed by 1 base and the J gene end by 7 bases; junction bases not matched to a gene: 6. The V gene's germline CDR1 is SEHNR and CDR2 FQNEAQ (reference sequence). The CDR3 has 15 residues. The CDR3 reads CASSLGAGEGGELFF. The DNA of the CDR3 is TGTGCCAGCAGCTTAGGGGCGGGAGAAGGCGGGGAGCTGTTTTTT. Together with reference TRBV7-9 and TRBJ2-2, the CDR3 gives the full variable domain: DTGVSQNPRHKITKRGQNVTFRCDPISEHNRLYWYRQTLGQGPEFLTYFQNEAQLEKSRLLSDRFSAERPKGSFSTLEIQRTEQGDSAMYLCASSLGAGEGGELFFGEGSRLTVL.

The chain carries TRBV11-3 and TRBJ2-3; 8 bases match TRBD2. CDR1 and CDR2 from the germline V gene are SGHNT and YENEEA. V gave up 3 bases and J gave up 1 base; unmatched junction bases: 6. This CDR3 spans 16 amino acids. This chain's CDR3 is CASSFPILAGTDTQYF. The CDR3 DNA is TGTGCCAGCAGCTTTCCGATACTAGCGGGCACAGATACGCAGTATTTT.

This clone was detected a few times. The V and J genes are TRBV7-9 and TRBJ2-7; D gene uncertain. Trimming cost V 5 bases and J 4 bases, with 12 bases left between them. Germline V gene data show CDR1 as SEHNR and CDR2 as FQNEAQ (reference sequence). The CDR3 is 13 residues long. The CDR3 reads CASSLPGSYEQYF. CDR3 bases: TGTGCCAGCAGCCTTCCAGGTTCTTACGAGCAGTACTTC.

The rearrangement links TRBV7-9 to TRBJ2-3, with TRBD2 identical over 7 bases. V dropped 5 bases and J dropped 0; count of bases not matched to a gene: 5. Looked up from germline, CDR1 is SEHNR and CDR2 is FQNEAQ (reference sequence). This CDR3 is 15 amino acids long. DNA of the CDR3: TGTGCCAGCAGCATCCGAGCGGGAAGCACAGATACGCAGTATTTT. It specifies CASSIRAGSTDTQYF.

V and J are TRBV15 and TRBJ1-2; D ambiguous. Trimming took off 5 bases at V and 13 bases at J, with 20 bases between the two ends. The CDR3 is 13 amino acids. Germline CDR1 and CDR2: LNHNV and YYDKDF (reference sequence). CDR3 DNA: TGTGCCACCAGCGAGGGCGGTGAGGGCAGTTGCACCTTC. This codes for CATSEGGEGSCTF.